This record concerns one T cell receptor beta chain sequence. The record originates from a study of blood T cell repertoires in COVID-19. Study at large: Donors in the United States, Italy and Spain gave samples during acute or convalescent COVID-19. PBMCs, B-cell-depleted T cells, or T cells were the source of the cDNA or gDNA that made up the material.

TCRdb's copy holds only in-frame clones and misses some; the assay was immunoSEQ multiplex PCR. Of hundreds of thousands of clones detected, around 88% appear once; the ten largest clones hold approximately 2.2%. Trimming took 2 bases from V and 3 from J; bases not matched to a gene: 13. Per germline, CDR1 LGHNA and CDR2 YNFKEQ. This CDR3 is built from 18 residues. This chain connects TRBV4-2 to TRBJ1-5; 7 nucleotides match TRBD1. The sequenced material came from peripheral blood. This clonotype originated in a woman aged 30 to 39 who had recovered from COVID-19. The CDR3: CASSQWYRGPPDNQPQHF. CDR3 nucleotide sequence: TGTGCCAGCAGCCAATGGTACAGGGGCCCCCCGGACAATCAGCCCCAGCATTTT.